The T cell receptor beta chain described here comes from a study of PD-1 blockade in mismatch repair-deficient tumors. TCRdb's table, derived via immunoSEQ multiplex PCR, lists solely in-frame clones and lacks some. Of more than 85,000 clones detected, over 75% appear once; the ten largest clones hold around 5.8%. CDR3 length equals 13 residues. Germline lookup yields CDR1 SQVTM and CDR2 ANQGSEA. With V trimmed by 7 bases and J by 3 bases, 9 bases remained unmatched. The V call is TRBV29-1, the J call TRBJ2-7; 7 bases align to TRBD2. This receptor was taken from an adult with mismatch repair-deficient cancer. The specimen comprised peripheral blood, sampled around 8 months after starting pembrolizumab. In DNA form, the CDR3 reads TGCAGCGCCGAGATGGGAGGGAGCTACGAGCAGTACTTC. This codes for CSAEMGGSYEQYF.